Presented here are 24 T cell receptor beta chains from one specimen sequenced in a study of CD8 T cells in ankylosing spondylitis. The study, taken as a whole, reports: One TCR beta motif, made up of roughly 8 highly homologous variants, appeared characteristic of ankylosing spondylitis blood.

Which antigens these TCRs recognize remains unknown. TCRdb ran MiXCR on the 5' RACE reads and lists one entry per CDR3 protein. The sample contains 400,000 to 450,000 distinct CDR3 sequences, under 20% of which appear only once. The sequencing sample was made of blood, either unsorted or a sorted T cell fraction (not recorded which). The receptors originated from a male donor with ankylosing spondylitis.

This clonotype appeared a few times. This chain links TRBV20-1 with TRBJ2-5; tentatively, D is TRBD1 or TRBD2 (5 bases each). CDR3 length: 12 residues. V was clipped by 5 bases and J by 5 bases, with 12 bases between them. Germline V gives CDR1 DFQATT, CDR2 SNEGSKA (reference sequence). The CDR3 here is CSAGRGVETQYF. The CDR3 DNA reads as TGCAGTGCTGGTAGGGGAGTTGAGACCCAGTACTTC.

This clonotype has just one count. CDR3 sequence reads: CASSLRGQGIGETQYF. CDR3 in DNA: TGTGCCAGCAGCTTACGGGGACAGGGAATAGGGGAGACCCAGTACTTC. The chain couples TRBV11-2 to TRBJ2-5; TRBD1 agrees at 9 bases. Germline CDR1 reads SGHAT; CDR2 reads FQNNGV. With V trimmed by 2 bases and J by 5 bases, 9 bases remained unmatched. The CDR3 runs to 16 residues.

The genes are TRBV6-2 or TRBV6-3 and TRBJ2-7; D uncertain. V lost 8 bases and J lost 6, with 32 bases in between. This CDR3 has 18 residues. Germline V gene data show CDR1 as MNHEY and CDR2 as SVGEGT. CDR3 protein: CASFSSMEWKVRPPEQYF. The CDR3 bases are TGTGCCAGCTTCTCCAGTATGGAATGGAAGGTCCGACCCCCCGAGCAGTACTTC.

Ten or more counts support this clonotype. This chain joins TRBV20-1 and TRBJ1-1, with no clear D. The germline V and J ends were trimmed by 6 bases and 5 bases, with 10 bases remaining between them. CDR1 DFQATT and CDR2 SNEGSKA come from the germline V gene (reference sequence). This CDR3 is 11 amino acids long. CDR3 amino acids: CSARRKTEAFF. The CDR3 DNA reads TGCAGTGCCCGGCGGAAAACTGAAGCTTTCTTT.

This clonotype was counted once. V usage is TRBV7-2 and J usage is TRBJ2-5, with 7 positions matching TRBD2. From germline, CDR1 is SGHTA and CDR2 FQGNSA. This CDR3 contains 15 residues. The V and J ends lost 3 bases and 5 bases, in that order; junction bases with no gene match: 9. This CDR3 reads CASSLRSGDRETQYF. The CDR3 DNA sequence: TGTGCCAGCAGCTTGCGGAGCGGGGACCGGGAGACCCAGTACTTC.

The CDR3: CASSFKGAGSLYTQYF. CDR3 nucleotide sequence: TGTGCCAGCAGCTTCAAGGGGGCGGGAAGTCTCTATACGCAGTATTTT. V is TRBV7-8 and J is TRBJ2-3, with D maybe TRBD1 (7 bases). CDR3 length: 16 amino acids. Per the germline V gene, CDR1 is SGHVS and CDR2 is FQNEAQ. V was shortened by 3 bases and J by 7 bases, with 20 bases between the two germline ends.

This chain's CDR3 is CASSLILSGYNEQFF. DNA of the CDR3: TGTGCCAGCAGTCTAATTCTTTCAGGCTACAATGAGCAGTTCTTC. V gene TRBV12-3 or TRBV12-4 combines with J gene TRBJ2-1; D remains unclear. This CDR3 contains 15 residues. V lost 5 bases, J lost 3 bases, and 14 bases lay in between.

This clonotype was seen at least ten times. The chain couples TRBV12-3 or TRBV12-4 to TRBJ2-7, with 11 bases aligning to TRBD2. The junction had 2 bases not matched to a gene; V was cut back by 5 bases and J by 2 bases. The CDR3 extends over 14 amino acids. The DNA for the CDR3 is TGTGCCAGCAGTACTAGCGGGGGAACCTACGAGCAGTACTTC. This encodes CASSTSGGTYEQYF.

This clonotype was found once. V and J are TRBV9 and TRBJ2-1; weak D call: TRBD2 (6 bases). The CDR3 runs 16 residues. V was pared by 0 bases and J by 0 bases, with 10 bases between. Germline-derived CDR1 and CDR2 are SGDLS and YYNGEE. The CDR3 sequence: CASSVVAGGSYNEQFF. The CDR3 bases are TGTGCCAGCAGCGTAGTGGCCGGGGGCTCCTACAATGAGCAGTTCTTC.

In this sample, this clonotype turned up a few times. This chain links TRBV7-3 with TRBJ2-3; 10 bases agree with TRBD2. Trimming removed 5 bases from V and 4 bases from J; junction bases left unmatched: 6. The germline V gene encodes CDR1 SGHTA and CDR2 FQGTGA. This CDR3 has 15 amino acids. The CDR3: CASSPQAGGPDTQYF. CDR3 DNA: TGTGCCAGCAGCCCCCAAGCGGGAGGGCCAGATACGCAGTATTTT.

This clonotype was seen more than once but under ten times. Written as DNA, the CDR3 is TGTGCCAGCAGTGGGGGGTTAGCGGGGGGCCGAGCCAACACAGATACGCAGTATTTT. Its protein product is CASSGGLAGGRANTDTQYF. The chain combines TRBV2 with TRBJ2-3; 10 nucleotides match TRBD2. This CDR3 is 19 amino acids long. Germline CDR1 reads SNHLY; CDR2 reads FYNNEI. V lost 4 bases and J lost 2; bases outside the gene matches: 15.

This clonotype was seen more than once but under ten times. The chain carries TRBV3-1 and TRBJ1-2; 10 positions match TRBD1. The germline V gene encodes CDR1 LGHDT and CDR2 YNNKEL (reference sequence). Trimming took 3 bases from V and 6 from J; bases not matched to a gene: 4. The CDR3 has 14 amino acids. The CDR3 protein is CASSQGQGPNGYTF. CDR3 sequence (DNA): TGTGCCAGCAGCCAGGGACAGGGGCCGAATGGCTACACCTTC. The full variable domain, rest sourced from reference TRBV3-1 and TRBJ1-2, is DTAVSQTPKYLVTQMGNDKSIKCEQNLGHDTMYWYKQDSKKFLKIMFSYNNKELIINETVPNRFSPKSPDKAHLNLHINSLELGDSAVYFCASSQGQGPNGYTFGSGTRLTVV.

This clonotype has ten or more counts. The chain combines TRBV7-2 with TRBJ2-2; maybe TRBD2 (6 bases). Germline-derived CDR1 and CDR2 are SGHTA and FQGNSA. The CDR3 has 15 amino acids. Trimming took 5 bases from V and 4 from J, leaving 14 bases between them. This CDR3 reads CASSPTRGVTGELFF. DNA of the CDR3: TGTGCCAGCAGCCCCACGCGGGGCGTCACCGGGGAGCTGTTTTTT.

The sample holds a few counts of this clonotype. The chain is built from TRBV5-5 and TRBJ2-3; 10 bases are shared with TRBD2. Germline assignment: CDR1 SGHKS and CDR2 YYEKEE (reference sequence). The CDR3 spans 17 residues. J gave up 9 bases and V 3 bases, and 16 bases lay outside the gene matches. In DNA form, the CDR3 reads TGTGCCAGCAGCTCCCCAATTGAGAGCGGGAGGGCCCTCACGCAGTATTTT. It is translated as CASSSPIESGRALTQYF.

This clonotype was recorded many times. V is TRBV5-1 and J is TRBJ2-7, with a tentative D call TRBD1 (6 bases). There are 15 residues in the CDR3. Trimming pared 4 bases from V and 0 bases from J, leaving 14 bases between. Per germline, CDR1 SGHRS and CDR2 YFSETQ. Here the CDR3 DNA reads TGCGCCAGCAGCCACGGACAGCCCACCTCCTACGAGCAGTACTTC. Translation gives CASSHGQPTSYEQYF.

The genes are TRBV28 and TRBJ2-3, with 7 bases that match TRBD1. The CDR3 has 15 residues. Germline CDR1 MDHEN, CDR2 SYDVKM. Losses at the gene ends were 6 bases for V and 8 bases for J; bases not matched to a gene: 14. The CDR3 nucleotides are TGTGCCAGCAGCCCCGCCGACAGGGCCGAGGGTACGCAGTATTTT. This encodes CASSPADRAEGTQYF.

This clonotype came up a few times. The chain carries TRBV7-8 and TRBJ2-7, with TRBD1 matching 7 bases. Trimming removed 3 bases from V and 0 bases from J; junction bases left unmatched: 5. The CDR3 has 15 residues. The germline V gene encodes CDR1 SGHVS and CDR2 FQNEAQ. The CDR3 spells CASSFGQVGSYEQYF. The CDR3 DNA sequence: TGTGCCAGCAGCTTCGGACAGGTGGGCTCCTACGAGCAGTACTTC.

V is TRBV14 and J is TRBJ2-1; D not certain. The germline gives CDR1 SGHDN, CDR2 FVKESK. The CDR3 contains 16 residues. Between the trimmed V and J ends, which lost 0 bases and 0 bases, there was a span of 9 bases. The CDR3 coding sequence is TGTGCCAGCAGCCAAGATTTCGGACGCTCCTACAATGAGCAGTTCTTC. Translation gives CASSQDFGRSYNEQFF.

Many counts were recorded for this clonotype. CDR3 DNA sequence: TGTGCCAGCAGCTTAGCGGGAAAGGACAACCAAGAGACCCAGTACTTC. Residues: CASSLAGKDNQETQYF. The V gene is TRBV7-9, the J gene TRBJ2-5; D is perhaps TRBD1 (5 bases). Germline lookup yields CDR1 SEHNR and CDR2 FQNEAQ (reference sequence). Trimming left V 0 bases short and J 0 bases short, with 11 bases between. The CDR3 runs to 16 residues.

This clonotype was counted ten times or more. The chain carries TRBV12-3 or TRBV12-4 and TRBJ1-2; D is ambiguous. Trimming shortened V by 5 bases and J by 2 bases, and 15 bases separated the two germline ends. This CDR3 spans 15 amino acids. The CDR3 loop is CASSPPRGGNYGYTF. The CDR3 DNA reads as TGTGCCAGCAGTCCCCCCCGGGGAGGGAACTATGGCTACACCTTC.

The table lists this clonotype with a few counts. The rearrangement joins TRBV2 to TRBJ1-5; TRBD1 is a possible D gene (6 bases). V lost 5 bases and J lost 0, with 11 bases in between. Germline V gene sequence: CDR1 SNHLY, CDR2 FYNNEI. The CDR3 loop spans 15 amino acids. This CDR3 reads CASSRDNYSNQPQHF. The CDR3 region has the DNA TGTGCCAGCAGTAGGGACAATTATAGCAATCAGCCCCAGCATTTT.

V gene TRBV24-1 combines with J gene TRBJ2-1, with D perhaps TRBD2 (6 bases). Germline V gives CDR1 KGHDR, CDR2 SFDVKD. The CDR3 sequence is 17 residues long. V lost 4 bases, J lost 2 bases, and 17 bases lay in between. CDR3 amino acids: CATSDPSGSTTYNEQFF. As DNA, the CDR3 is TGTGCCACCAGTGACCCCTCCGGGAGTACCACCTACAATGAGCAGTTCTTC.

This clonotype has more than one count but fewer than ten. The rearrangement joins TRBV5-1 to TRBJ2-1; 8 bases match TRBD2. Germline CDR1 SGHRS, CDR2 YFSETQ. The CDR3 sequence is 16 residues long. V lost 4 bases to trimming and J lost 5 bases; unmatched junction nucleotides: 11. Here the CDR3 reads CASSGNSGGSNNEQFF. The CDR3, as DNA: TGCGCCAGCAGCGGCAACAGCGGGGGTTCCAACAATGAGCAGTTCTTC.

There are many counts of this clonotype. This sequence joins TRBV5-6 and TRBJ2-3, with a possible D match to TRBD2 (5 bases). Trimming left V 0 bases short and J 14 bases short, with 13 bases between. Per the germline V gene, CDR1 is SGHDT and CDR2 is YYEEEE. This CDR3 has 12 amino acids. CDR3 sequence: CASSLGTGPPYF. The CDR3 region has the DNA TGTGCCAGCAGCTTGGGGACTGGACCCCCGTATTTT. Full variable domain (rest looked up from reference TRBV5-6 and TRBJ2-3): DAGVTQSPTHLIKTRGQQVTLRCSPKSGHDTVSWYQQALGQGPQFIFQYYEEEERQRGNFPDRFSGHQFPNYSSELNVNALLLGDSALYLCASSLGTGPPYFGPGTRLTVL.